This record looks at one TCR beta chain sequence and its context. Recruitment covered 20 to 25 US areas and drew participants whose ages spanned roughly 18 to 89 years. Sequenced by immunoSEQ multiplex PCR; TCRdb stores in-frame clones only, minus some. The sample comprises roughly 300,000 clones, 85% of which are singletons, and 2% to 3% rests with the top ten. This sample is part of a study of blood T cell repertoires in COVID-19. About the study: Sites across the United States, Italy and Spain contributed samples from acute and convalescent COVID-19. Sources were T cells, B-cell-depleted T cells, or PBMCs; the material itself was cDNA or gDNA.

This CDR3 is 14 amino acids long. Germline V CDR1 and CDR2: SGHNT, YYREEE (reference sequence). The junction had 5 bases not matched to a gene; V was cut back by 1 base and J by 5 bases. The rearrangement links TRBV5-4 to TRBJ1-1; TRBD1 matches at 7 bases. This sequence originates from a woman in her 50s who had recovered from COVID-19. Sequencing was carried out using PBMCs or T cells enriched from blood (not recorded which). The CDR3 spells CASSLRGLETEAFF. The CDR3 DNA follows: TGTGCCAGCAGCTTGAGGGGGCTGGAGACTGAAGCTTTCTTT.